This paragraph covers one TCR beta chain sequence. CDR3 length: 15 residues. Germline CDR1 DFQATT, CDR2 SNEGSKA (reference sequence). The ends lost 3 bases at V and 1 base at J; junction bases unmatched: 6. These data come from a study of blood T cells in healthy people across ages. The use of a sample-barcoded 5' primer and a J-beta primer mix characterized a second PCR of roughly 7 to 12 cycles. TCRdb fed the 5' RACE reads into MiXCR, producing one record per CDR3 protein. The sample has over 700,000 distinct CDR3 sequences, about 25% seen once. The same data also went into a second study, on T cells of mothers and their children.

Sequencing input: blood. This clonotype was obtained from a boy younger than 18 in good health. The rearrangement uses TRBV20-1 and TRBJ2-3, with TRBD2 matching over 8 bases. CDR3 nucleotides: TGCAGTGCTAGCCCTGCGGGGGGCGGCACAGATACGCAGTATTTT. This codes for CSASPAGGGTDTQYF.